This is a list of T cell receptor beta chains from one sample in a study of blood T cell repertoires in COVID-19. Clones were read by immunoSEQ multiplex PCR, and TCRdb kept only the in-frame ones, dropping some. Altogether approximately 110,000 clones are present, 65% to 75% being singletons, with the ten largest covering about 5.9%. The source material was peripheral blood. Receptors were obtained from an elderly man with acute or convalescent COVID-19. CDR3s include the opening cysteine and the closing phenylalanine or tryptophan. The D gene is left open where the match is weak. Size is stated for part of the rows, as once, few or many counts, or as a class when the clone is expanded.

d_call: TRBD1; clone_size: many; v_call: TRBV28; j_call: TRBJ1-4; cdr3_aa: CASSSRGRREKLFF; cdr3_nt: TGTGCCAGCAGCTCTAGGGGGCGGAGGGAAAAACTGTTTTTT
d_call: -; clone_size: -; v_call: TRBV30; j_call: TRBJ1-2; cdr3_aa: CAVGGDYGYTF; cdr3_nt: TGTGCCGTAGGGGGGGACTATGGCTACACCTTC
d_call: TRBD1; clone_size: -; v_call: TRBV29-1; j_call: TRBJ1-1; cdr3_aa: CSVTLAGGLGAFF; cdr3_nt: TGCAGCGTTACGCTAGCAGGGGGCCTGGGGGCTTTCTTT
d_call: TRBD1; clone_size: few; v_call: TRBV6-5; j_call: TRBJ2-7; cdr3_aa: CASGGDRGLYEQYF; cdr3_nt: TGTGCCAGCGGCGGGGACAGGGGGTTGTACGAGCAGTACTTC
d_call: -; clone_size: -; v_call: TRBV10-2; j_call: TRBJ1-6; cdr3_aa: CASSEGGYNSPLHF; cdr3_nt: TGCGCCAGCAGTGAGGGCGGATATAATTCACCCCTCCACTTT
d_call: TRBD1; clone_size: medium-sized; v_call: TRBV4-1; j_call: TRBJ1-1; cdr3_aa: CASSQEGRGNEAFF; cdr3_nt: TGCGCCAGCAGCCAAGAGGGCAGGGGGAATGAAGCTTTCTTT
d_call: -; clone_size: -; v_call: TRBV30; j_call: TRBJ2-1; cdr3_aa: CAWSNPPLNNEQFF; cdr3_nt: TGTGCCTGGAGTAACCCACCCCTAAACAATGAGCAGTTCTTC
d_call: -; clone_size: -; v_call: TRBV27; j_call: TRBJ2-1; cdr3_aa: CASSLREGPRKFF; cdr3_nt: TGTGCCAGCAGTTTACGAGAGGGCCCGAGGAAGTTCTTC
d_call: -; clone_size: -; v_call: TRBV5-4; j_call: TRBJ2-3; cdr3_aa: CASSLKGASDTQYF; cdr3_nt: TGTGCCAGCAGCTTAAAGGGAGCTTCAGATACGCAGTATTTT
d_call: -; clone_size: -; v_call: TRBV4-3; j_call: TRBJ1-1; cdr3_aa: CASRETVNTEAFF; cdr3_nt: TGCGCCAGCAGAGAGACAGTGAACACTGAAGCTTTCTTT
d_call: TRBD1; clone_size: few; v_call: TRBV18; j_call: TRBJ1-2; cdr3_aa: CASSPLGQGRGYTF; cdr3_nt: TGTGCCAGCTCACCACTAGGACAGGGGCGAGGCTACACCTTC
d_call: -; clone_size: few; v_call: TRBV2; j_call: TRBJ1-1; cdr3_aa: CARSIGASSTEAFF; cdr3_nt: TGTGCCCGCTCCATAGGGGCGTCCAGCACTGAAGCTTTCTTT
d_call: -; clone_size: -; v_call: TRBV7-3; j_call: TRBJ1-1; cdr3_aa: CASSRVLNTEAFF; cdr3_nt: TGTGCCAGCAGCCGCGTGTTGAACACTGAAGCTTTCTTT
d_call: -; clone_size: once; v_call: TRBV27; j_call: TRBJ2-7; cdr3_aa: CASTQRGGGEQYF; cdr3_nt: TGTGCCAGCACCCAGAGGGGGGGAGGGGAGCAGTACTTC
d_call: -; clone_size: -; v_call: TRBV12-3/TRBV12-4; j_call: TRBJ1-2; cdr3_aa: CASISGGRYGYTF; cdr3_nt: TGTGCCAGTATTTCGGGAGGGAGGTATGGCTACACCTTC
d_call: TRBD2; clone_size: -; v_call: TRBV6-6; j_call: TRBJ2-7; cdr3_aa: CASRPSGRGRIYEQYF; cdr3_nt: TGTGCCAGCAGACCTAGCGGGAGAGGGAGGATCTACGAGCAGTACTTC
d_call: -; clone_size: -; v_call: TRBV20-1; j_call: TRBJ2-7; cdr3_aa: CSARFLFEQYF; cdr3_nt: TGCAGTGCTAGGTTTTTATTCGAGCAGTACTTC
d_call: -; clone_size: -; v_call: TRBV18; j_call: TRBJ1-5; cdr3_aa: CASSPGGSNQPQHF; cdr3_nt: TGTGCCAGCTCACCAGGGGGCAGCAATCAGCCCCAGCATTTT
d_call: -; clone_size: -; v_call: TRBV24-1; j_call: TRBJ2-1; cdr3_aa: CATSDYLGGNEQFF; cdr3_nt: TGTGCCACCAGTGATTATTTGGGAGGCAATGAGCAGTTCTTC
d_call: TRBD2; clone_size: -; v_call: TRBV24-1; j_call: TRBJ2-7; cdr3_aa: CATSDIKRETYEQYF; cdr3_nt: TGTGCCACCAGTGATATCAAGCGGGAGACCTACGAGCAGTACTTC
d_call: TRBD1; clone_size: few; v_call: TRBV28; j_call: TRBJ1-4; cdr3_aa: CASSSPGQGEKLFF; cdr3_nt: TGTGCCAGCAGTTCGCCGGGACAGGGTGAAAAACTGTTTTTT
d_call: TRBD1; clone_size: -; v_call: TRBV3-1/TRBV3-2; j_call: TRBJ1-2; cdr3_aa: CASSQNGNTGDSGYTF; cdr3_nt: TGTGCCAGCAGCCAAAATGGGAATACAGGGGACTCCGGCTACACCTTC
d_call: TRBD1; clone_size: -; v_call: TRBV28; j_call: TRBJ1-1; cdr3_aa: CASSPGQGFAEAFF; cdr3_nt: TGTGCCAGCAGTCCGGGACAGGGGTTCGCTGAAGCTTTCTTT
d_call: TRBD1; clone_size: -; v_call: TRBV7-2; j_call: TRBJ2-5; cdr3_aa: CASSTGTGGRSQYF; cdr3_nt: TGTGCCAGCAGTACCGGGACAGGGGGCCGGTCCCAGTACTTC
d_call: -; clone_size: -; v_call: TRBV5-4; j_call: TRBJ1-2; cdr3_aa: CASSADPGSVGYTF; cdr3_nt: TGTGCCAGCAGCGCAGATCCCGGGTCGGTCGGCTACACCTTC
d_call: -; clone_size: -; v_call: TRBV9; j_call: TRBJ1-6; cdr3_aa: CASSLDGETSPLHF; cdr3_nt: TGTGCCAGCAGTCTAGACGGGGAAACGTCACCCCTCCACTTT
d_call: TRBD2; clone_size: -; v_call: TRBV7-9; j_call: TRBJ2-4; cdr3_aa: CASSRGGSFGDIQYF; cdr3_nt: TGTGCCAGCAGCCGGGGGGGTAGTTTCGGCGACATTCAGTACTTC
d_call: TRBD1; clone_size: once; v_call: TRBV24-1; j_call: TRBJ2-3; cdr3_aa: CATSEGTGAGTDTQYF; cdr3_nt: TGTGCCACCAGTGAAGGGACAGGGGCCGGCACAGATACGCAGTATTTT
d_call: -; clone_size: once; v_call: TRBV5-5; j_call: TRBJ2-1; cdr3_aa: CASSSFSGSSYNEQFF; cdr3_nt: TGTGCCAGCAGCTCATTTTCGGGGTCCTCCTACAATGAGCAGTTCTTC
d_call: -; clone_size: -; v_call: TRBV6-5; j_call: TRBJ1-2; cdr3_aa: CASIPPGGTGYTF; cdr3_nt: TGTGCCAGCATCCCCCCCGGGGGGACTGGCTACACCTTC
d_call: -; clone_size: -; v_call: TRBV7-8; j_call: TRBJ2-7; cdr3_aa: CASSPRTSYEQYF; cdr3_nt: TGTGCCAGCAGCCCCCGAACGAGCTACGAGCAGTACTTC
d_call: -; clone_size: -; v_call: TRBV4-3; j_call: TRBJ1-1; cdr3_aa: CASSQGPENTEAFF; cdr3_nt: TGCGCCAGCAGCCAAGGCCCAGAGAACACTGAAGCTTTCTTT
d_call: -; clone_size: -; v_call: TRBV14; j_call: TRBJ1-5; cdr3_aa: CASSQFGDQPQHF; cdr3_nt: TGTGCCAGCAGCCAATTCGGGGATCAGCCCCAGCATTTT
d_call: -; clone_size: medium-sized; v_call: TRBV25-1; j_call: TRBJ2-7; cdr3_aa: CASMSDSTYEQYF; cdr3_nt: TGTGCCAGCATGAGCGACAGCACCTACGAGCAGTACTTC
d_call: TRBD1; clone_size: few; v_call: TRBV19; j_call: TRBJ2-7; cdr3_aa: CASSPSGQGAFSYEQYF; cdr3_nt: TGTGCCAGTAGTCCGTCGGGACAGGGGGCTTTTTCCTACGAGCAGTACTTC
d_call: -; clone_size: -; v_call: TRBV28; j_call: TRBJ1-5; cdr3_aa: CAAGIGNQPQHF; cdr3_nt: TGTGCCGCCGGGATAGGCAATCAGCCCCAGCATTTT
d_call: -; clone_size: -; v_call: TRBV11-2; j_call: TRBJ2-6; cdr3_aa: CASSPDTASSVLTF; cdr3_nt: TGTGCCAGCAGCCCCGACACGGCTAGCAGCGTCCTGACTTTC
d_call: TRBD2; clone_size: -; v_call: TRBV7-9; j_call: TRBJ2-3; cdr3_aa: CASSLPSGRTDTQYF; cdr3_nt: TGTGCCAGCAGCTTACCTAGCGGGCGCACAGATACGCAGTATTTT
d_call: TRBD2; clone_size: -; v_call: TRBV25-1; j_call: TRBJ2-1; cdr3_aa: CASSRGTSGSLGHNEQFF; cdr3_nt: TGTGCCAGCAGTCGGGGGACTAGCGGGAGCTTGGGCCACAATGAGCAGTTCTTC
d_call: -; clone_size: many; v_call: TRBV6-5; j_call: TRBJ1-1; cdr3_aa: CASRRGNTEAFF; cdr3_nt: TGTGCCAGCAGACGGGGGAACACTGAAGCTTTCTTT
d_call: -; clone_size: -; v_call: TRBV5-1; j_call: TRBJ1-4; cdr3_aa: CASSLSANEKLFF; cdr3_nt: TGCGCCAGCAGCTTGTCTGCTAATGAAAAACTGTTTTTT
d_call: -; clone_size: few; v_call: TRBV28; j_call: TRBJ2-7; cdr3_aa: CASSFQGFPAQYEQYF; cdr3_nt: TGTGCCAGCAGTTTCCAGGGTTTTCCCGCACAATACGAGCAGTACTTC
d_call: TRBD2; clone_size: -; v_call: TRBV6-2/TRBV6-3; j_call: TRBJ2-7; cdr3_aa: CASSFPTSGRAGEYYEQYF; cdr3_nt: TGTGCCAGCAGTTTCCCGACTAGCGGGAGGGCCGGGGAGTACTACGAGCAGTACTTC
d_call: TRBD1; clone_size: -; v_call: TRBV18; j_call: TRBJ1-4; cdr3_aa: CASSFRDREEKLFF; cdr3_nt: TGTGCCAGCTCATTCCGGGACAGGGAAGAAAAACTGTTTTTT
d_call: TRBD1; clone_size: -; v_call: TRBV7-2; j_call: TRBJ2-7; cdr3_aa: CASSLAGTGAYEQYF; cdr3_nt: TGTGCCAGCAGCTTAGCCGGGACAGGTGCCTACGAGCAGTACTTC
d_call: -; clone_size: once; v_call: TRBV19; j_call: TRBJ1-3; cdr3_aa: CASKNRPFSGNTIYF; cdr3_nt: TGTGCCAGTAAAAACAGGCCTTTCTCTGGAAACACCATATATTTT
d_call: -; clone_size: -; v_call: TRBV12-3/TRBV12-4; j_call: TRBJ2-3; cdr3_aa: CASSFRTDTQYF; cdr3_nt: TGTGCCAGCAGTTTCAGGACAGATACGCAGTATTTT
d_call: -; clone_size: -; v_call: TRBV12-1; j_call: TRBJ2-3; cdr3_aa: CASRYRVTDTQYF; cdr3_nt: TGTGCCAGCCGGTACAGAGTCACAGATACGCAGTATTTT
d_call: TRBD1; clone_size: -; v_call: TRBV5-1; j_call: TRBJ1-1; cdr3_aa: CASSLLQGAPEAFF; cdr3_nt: TGCGCCAGCAGCTTGCTCCAGGGGGCGCCTGAAGCTTTCTTT
d_call: -; clone_size: -; v_call: TRBV29-1; j_call: TRBJ1-2; cdr3_aa: CSVGGQGPGYTF; cdr3_nt: TGCAGCGTTGGGGGCCAGGGGCCTGGCTACACCTTC
d_call: TRBD1; clone_size: -; v_call: TRBV6-6; j_call: TRBJ1-4; cdr3_aa: CASKLPGQGNEKLFF; cdr3_nt: TGTGCCAGCAAACTACCCGGACAGGGTAATGAAAAACTGTTTTTT
d_call: -; clone_size: few; v_call: TRBV28; j_call: TRBJ1-5; cdr3_aa: CASSLYQGLNQPQHF; cdr3_nt: TGTGCCAGCAGTTTATACCAGGGTCTGAATCAGCCCCAGCATTTT
d_call: TRBD2; clone_size: -; v_call: TRBV19; j_call: TRBJ2-1; cdr3_aa: CASSIPGLVSSYNEQFF; cdr3_nt: TGTGCCAGTAGTATCCCCGGACTAGTGAGCTCCTACAATGAGCAGTTCTTC
d_call: TRBD1; clone_size: -; v_call: TRBV19; j_call: TRBJ2-2; cdr3_aa: CASTTGGSNTGELFF; cdr3_nt: TGTGCCAGTACGACAGGGGGTTCGAACACCGGGGAGCTGTTTTTT
d_call: TRBD1; clone_size: -; v_call: TRBV4-3; j_call: TRBJ1-1; cdr3_aa: CASSQAGDRSHTEAFF; cdr3_nt: TGCGCCAGCAGCCAAGCGGGGGACAGGAGCCACACTGAAGCTTTCTTT